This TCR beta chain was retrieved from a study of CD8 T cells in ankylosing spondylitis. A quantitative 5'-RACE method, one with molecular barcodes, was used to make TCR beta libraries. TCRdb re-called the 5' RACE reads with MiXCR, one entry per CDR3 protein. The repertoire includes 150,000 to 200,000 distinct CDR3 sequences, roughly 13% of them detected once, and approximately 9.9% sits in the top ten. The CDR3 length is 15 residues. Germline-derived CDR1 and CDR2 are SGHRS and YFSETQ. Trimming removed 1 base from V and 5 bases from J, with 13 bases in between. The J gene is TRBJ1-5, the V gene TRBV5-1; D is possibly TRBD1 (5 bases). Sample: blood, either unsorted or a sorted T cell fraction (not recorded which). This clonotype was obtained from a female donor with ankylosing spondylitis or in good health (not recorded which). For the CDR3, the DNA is TGCGCCAGCAGCTTGTTGGGGGTTTCGGATCAGCCCCAGCATTTT. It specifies CASSLLGVSDQPQHF. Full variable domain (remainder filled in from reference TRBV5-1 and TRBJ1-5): KAGVTQTPRYLIKTRGQQVTLSCSPISGHRSVSWYQQTPGQGLQFLFEYFSETQRNKGNFPGRFSGRQFSNSRSEMNVSTLELGDSALYLCASSLLGVSDQPQHFGDGTRLSIL.